Below, 17 T cell receptor beta chains from the same sample are listed, as sequenced in a study of cytomegalovirus exposure and HLA in healthy donors. The PCR had 60 Vbeta and 13 Jbeta primers. The protocol was immunoSEQ multiplex PCR, while the TCRdb copy is restricted to in-frame clones and leaves out a portion. This repertoire shows about 130,000 clones, about 80% found once; its top ten account for 7% to 9.5%. The sample comprised PBMCs. These receptors were obtained from a man aged 25-40 years in good health and CMV-seropositive.

This clone has a single count. The J gene is TRBJ2-7, the V gene TRBV28; maybe TRBD2 (5 bases). The V and J ends lost 10 bases and 5 bases respectively, with 12 bases between them. Germline CDR1 reads MDHEN; CDR2 reads SYDVKM. This CDR3 comprises 11 residues. The CDR3 DNA reads as TGTGCCACTGAGGGTCGTGACGAGCAGTACTTC. As protein: CATEGRDEQYF.

J is TRBJ1-1 and V is TRBV19; TRBD1 is a possible D gene (5 bases). Germline V CDR1 and CDR2: LNHDA, SQIVND (reference sequence). Trimming pared 5 bases from V and 4 bases from J, leaving 23 bases between. The CDR3 length is 17 residues. CDR3 nucleotide sequence: TGTGCCAGTAGTGTAGCAATGGGCAGGGTAGAATTCACTGAAGCTTTCTTT. Its translation: CASSVAMGRVEFTEAFF.

This clone was observed once. The J gene is TRBJ1-1, the V gene TRBV5-4, with D unclear. Germline V gene lookup returns CDR1 SGHNT and CDR2 YYREEE (reference sequence). The CDR3 runs 17 residues. The ends were cut back, 0 bases at V and 0 bases at J, with 15 bases in the middle. For the CDR3, the DNA is TGTGCCAGCAGCTTGGATAGTTCGGACTTGATGAACACTGAAGCTTTCTTT. This codes for CASSLDSSDLMNTEAFF. Combining the CDR3 with reference TRBV5-4 and TRBJ1-1 gives the whole variable domain ETGVTQSPTHLIKTRGQQVTLRCSSQSGHNTVSWYQQALGQGPQFIFQYYREEENGRGNFPPRFSGLQFPNYSSELNVNALELDDSALYLCASSLDSSDLMNTEAFFGQGTRLTVV.

This clone was counted a few times. The J gene is TRBJ2-5, the V gene TRBV5-1; no clear D gene. Germline loops: CDR1 SGHRS, CDR2 YFSETQ. The CDR3 has 14 amino acids. V lost 4 bases to trimming and J lost 1 base, with 11 bases between them. This chain's CDR3 is CASSVLQSQETQYF. The DNA for the CDR3 is TGCGCCAGCAGCGTGTTACAGAGCCAAGAGACCCAGTACTTC.

V gene TRBV9 combines with J gene TRBJ2-2; 8 bases fit TRBD1. Germline CDR1 and CDR2: SGDLS and YYNGEE. V lost 3 bases and J lost 1; bases outside the gene matches: 5. The length of the CDR3 is 16 residues. In nucleotides, the CDR3 is TGTGCCAGCAGCGCCATCGGGACAGGGAACACCGGGGAGCTGTTTTTT. It specifies CASSAIGTGNTGELFF.

This chain joins TRBV29-1 and TRBJ1-4; D ambiguous. Germline assignment: CDR1 SQVTM and CDR2 ANQGSEA. The CDR3 has 13 amino acids. Trimming took off 3 bases at V and 8 bases at J, with 13 bases between the two ends. In DNA form, the CDR3 reads TGCAGCGTTGATGACCCGGCGGGGGAAAAACTGTTTTTT. It encodes CSVDDPAGEKLFF.

The chain links TRBV6-1 to TRBJ2-7; 7 nucleotides agree with TRBD1. V was pared by 10 bases and J by 3 bases, with 9 bases of the junction left unmatched. CDR1 is MNHNS and CDR2 is SASEGT in the germline V gene. The CDR3 loop spans 13 amino acids. The CDR3 sequence: CATSRPGGYEQYF. In DNA, the CDR3 is TGTGCCACCAGCCGGCCAGGGGGCTACGAGCAGTACTTC.

The chain joins TRBV5-1 to TRBJ2-2; D is undetermined. The CDR3 covers 14 residues. The germline V gene has CDR1 SGHRS and CDR2 YFSETQ. With 6 bases removed from V and 0 bases from J, the gap between germline ends came to 9 bases. Here the CDR3 reads CASKAGANTGELFF. Here the CDR3 DNA reads TGCGCCAGCAAGGCAGGCGCGAACACCGGGGAGCTGTTTTTT.

The chain is built from TRBV18 and TRBJ2-1, with 11 bases aligning to TRBD2. The V segment lost 3 bases and the J segment 6 bases; nucleotides outside the gene matches: 7. The CDR3 extends over 16 amino acids. Germline CDR1 KGHSH, CDR2 LQKENI. DNA for the CDR3: TGTGCCAGCTCACCTCCGACGCTAGCGGGGGGCAATGAGCAGTTCTTC. This encodes CASSPPTLAGGNEQFF.

This chain links TRBV7-9 with TRBJ1-4; D possibly corresponds to TRBD1 (6 bases). The ends were cut back, 7 bases at V and 4 bases at J, with 13 bases in the middle. CDR1 is SEHNR, CDR2 FQNEAQ, per germline (reference sequence). This CDR3 spans 14 amino acids. This CDR3 is CASIPRGINEKLFF. CDR3 nucleotide sequence: TGTGCCAGCATCCCCAGGGGAATTAATGAAAAACTGTTTTTT. The full variable domain, completed using reference TRBV7-9 and TRBJ1-4, is DTGVSQNPRHKITKRGQNVTFRCDPISEHNRLYWYRQTLGQGPEFLTYFQNEAQLEKSRLLSDRFSAERPKGSFSTLEIQRTEQGDSAMYLCASIPRGINEKLFFGSGTQLSVL.

The chain couples TRBV6-1 to TRBJ2-5; D is perhaps TRBD1 (6 bases). The J call is in doubt because the DNA end fits TRBJ2-7 better. This CDR3 is built from 13 residues. Germline V gene sequence: CDR1 MNHNS, CDR2 SASEGT. CDR3 bases: TGTGCCAGCGAAGAAGCAGGGGCCTACGAGCAGTACTTC. Translation: CASEEAGAYEQYF.

The rearrangement uses TRBV21-1 and TRBJ1-2. TRBV21-1 has pseudogene status. This CDR3 has 14 residues. The CDR3 DNA follows: TGTGCCAGCAGCCTCCGAGGGAATCATGGTGGCTACACCTTC. Its translation: CASSLRGNHGGYTF.

The CDR3 DNA sequence: TGTGCCAGCAGCTCAGGTGTATCCGAAGCTTTCTTT. It translates to CASSSGVSEAFF. The genes are TRBV6-4 and TRBJ1-1; D gene unclear. CDR1 and CDR2 from the germline V gene are MRHNA and SNTAGT. The germline V and J ends were trimmed by 6 bases and 8 bases, with 13 bases remaining between them. The CDR3 loop spans 12 amino acids.

The rearrangement uses TRBV14 and TRBJ1-4; unclear D gene. This CDR3 spans 15 amino acids. The V gene's germline CDR1 is SGHDN and CDR2 FVKESK. Trimming stripped 2 bases from V and 0 bases from J, with 7 bases between. CDR3: CASSQILATNEKLFF. The CDR3 coding sequence is TGTGCCAGCAGCCAAATTCTTGCAACTAATGAAAAACTGTTTTTT.

CDR3 amino acids: CASSLSRGEYYGYTF. CDR3 nucleotides: TGTGCCAGCAGTCTAAGCCGGGGAGAATACTATGGCTACACCTTC. J is TRBJ1-2 and V is TRBV28, with D uncertain. The CDR3 runs to 15 residues. The germline V gene encodes CDR1 MDHEN and CDR2 SYDVKM. The V end lost 5 bases, the J end lost 3 bases, and 16 bases lay between the germline ends.

This clone was counted many times. The V and J genes are TRBV25-1 and TRBJ2-7, with 8 nucleotides matching TRBD1. With V trimmed by 5 bases and J by 5 bases, 11 bases remained unmatched. The germline V gene has CDR1 MGHDK and CDR2 SYGVNS. CDR3 length equals 15 residues. The CDR3 reads CASSTRRQGRDEQYF. The CDR3 bases are TGTGCCAGCAGTACGCGAAGACAGGGGAGAGACGAGCAGTACTTC.

V gene TRBV5-5 combines with J gene TRBJ2-5; TRBD2 aligns across 7 bases. There are 14 residues in the CDR3. CDR1 SGHKS and CDR2 YYEKEE come from the germline V gene (reference sequence). The trim removed 0 bases at V and 5 bases at J, leaving 4 bases unmatched. CDR3 sequence reads: CASSLGQGGETQYF. For the CDR3, the DNA is TGTGCCAGCAGCTTGGGGCAGGGAGGGGAGACCCAGTACTTC.